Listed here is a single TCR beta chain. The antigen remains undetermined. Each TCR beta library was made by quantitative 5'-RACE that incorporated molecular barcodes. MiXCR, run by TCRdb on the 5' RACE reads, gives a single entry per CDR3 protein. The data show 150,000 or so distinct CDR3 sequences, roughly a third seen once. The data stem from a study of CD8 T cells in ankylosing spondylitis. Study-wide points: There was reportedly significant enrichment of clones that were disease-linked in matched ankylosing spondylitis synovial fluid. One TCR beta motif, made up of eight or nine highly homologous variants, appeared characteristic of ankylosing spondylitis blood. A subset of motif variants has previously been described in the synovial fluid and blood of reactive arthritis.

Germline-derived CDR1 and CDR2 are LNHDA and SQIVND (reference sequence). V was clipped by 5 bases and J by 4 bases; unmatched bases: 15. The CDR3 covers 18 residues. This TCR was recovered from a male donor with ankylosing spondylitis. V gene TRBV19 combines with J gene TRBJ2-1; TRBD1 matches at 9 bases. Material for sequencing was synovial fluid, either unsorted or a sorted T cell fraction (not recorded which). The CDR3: CASSHVLGDRATYNEQFF. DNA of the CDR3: TGTGCCAGTAGTCACGTATTGGGGGACAGGGCCACTTACAATGAGCAGTTCTTC.